The next 18 T cell receptor beta chains were all read from a single sample in a study of blood T cell repertoires in COVID-19. Measured with immunoSEQ multiplex PCR; TCRdb has only the in-frame clones, and not every one. This table has under 250,000 clones, over 80% appearing once. What was sequenced was peripheral blood. The receptor set was obtained from a man in his forties with acute or convalescent COVID-19.

The chain carries TRBV2 and TRBJ1-4; D is undetermined. The CDR3 is 15 amino acids. The germline V gene has CDR1 SNHLY and CDR2 FYNNEI. V was shortened by 5 bases and J by 4 bases, with 14 bases between the two germline ends. The CDR3 region is CASSPRPDYNEKLFF. As DNA, the CDR3 is TGTGCCAGCAGTCCTCGGCCAGACTATAATGAAAAACTGTTTTTT.

The chain carries TRBV29-1 and TRBJ1-3; the D gene is possibly TRBD1 (5 bases). The germline CDR1 and CDR2 sequences are SQVTM and ANQGSEA. This CDR3 comprises 14 residues. Trimming removed 4 bases from V and 1 base from J, with 11 bases in between. CDR3 DNA sequence: TGCAGCGTTGCGTCAGGGTCTTCTGGAAACACCATATATTTT. It yields the protein CSVASGSSGNTIYF.

The V gene is TRBV19, the J gene TRBJ1-5, with D uncertain. CDR1 LNHDA and CDR2 SQIVND come from the germline V gene (reference sequence). The CDR3 totals 15 residues. V gave up 1 base and J gave up 6 bases, with 13 bases separating them. CDR3 amino acids: CASSIVVGSGQPQHF. In nucleotides, the CDR3 is TGTGCCAGTAGTATAGTTGTCGGGAGCGGTCAGCCCCAGCATTTT.

In this sample, this clone turned up once. The chain employs TRBV6-5 and TRBJ2-7, with D possibly TRBD1 on 6 matching bases. The CDR3 loop spans 15 amino acids. The V and J ends lost 0 bases and 2 bases respectively, with 11 bases between them. CDR1 MNHEY and CDR2 SVGAGI come from the germline V gene. The CDR3: CASSYSGTYAYEQYF. CDR3 coding DNA: TGTGCCAGCAGTTACTCCGGGACATACGCCTACGAGCAGTACTTC.

This rearrangement joins TRBV25-1 to TRBJ2-1; 7 nucleotides match TRBD2. The CDR3 covers 15 residues. Germline CDR1 is MGHDK and CDR2 is SYGVNS. V was pared by 7 bases and J by 6 bases, with 12 bases of the junction left unmatched. The CDR3 protein is CASTSSGSAVNEQFF. CDR3 DNA sequence: TGTGCCAGCACCTCTAGCGGAAGCGCCGTCAATGAGCAGTTCTTC.

The gene calls are TRBV30 and TRBJ2-7; 10 bases fit TRBD1. CDR1 and CDR2 from the germline V gene are GTSNPN and SVGIG (reference sequence). The V gene end was trimmed by 5 bases and the J gene end by 4 bases; junction bases not matched to a gene: 2. The CDR3 has 12 residues. The CDR3, as DNA: TGTGCCTGGGGGACAGGGGAATACGAGCAGTACTTC. Amino acid sequence: CAWGTGEYEQYF.

This chain connects TRBV27 to TRBJ1-1, with D hard to call. Germline-derived CDR1 and CDR2 are MNHEY and SMNVEV (reference sequence). V shed 8 bases and J shed 2 bases, with 21 bases lying between them. CDR3 length: 16 residues. In DNA form, the CDR3 reads TGTGCCAGCTACCGGAGGGTTCAGTCAATTAACACTGAAGCTTTCTTT. Its protein is CASYRRVQSINTEAFF.

This clone was counted between two and nine times. Germline is not matched at one junction end, which may reflect a read error. The rearrangement uses TRBV30 and TRBJ1-2; maybe TRBD1 (5 bases). This CDR3 has 13 residues. Germline assignment: CDR1 GTSNPN and CDR2 SVGIG (reference sequence). CDR3 in amino acids: CAWSVDGPTEAFF. CDR3 DNA: TGTGCCTGGAGTGTAGACGGTCCGACAGAAGCCTTCTTC.

CDR3 sequence reads: CASRVLMGQGGRETQYF. CDR3 bases: TGTGCCAGCAGGGTCTTAATGGGACAGGGAGGTCGAGAGACCCAGTACTTC. The rearrangement joins TRBV6-4 to TRBJ2-5; 9 bases agree with TRBD1. V was pared by 6 bases and J by 4 bases, with 15 bases of the junction left unmatched. The CDR3 is 17 residues long. CDR1 and CDR2 from the germline V gene are MRHNA and SNTAGT.

The V and J genes are TRBV7-9 and TRBJ2-3, with 9 bases identical to TRBD2. The V gene end was trimmed by 5 bases and the J gene end by 0 bases; junction bases not matched to a gene: 6. Per the germline V gene, CDR1 is SEHNR and CDR2 is FQNEAQ (reference sequence). This CDR3 has 16 residues. The CDR3 region has the DNA TGTGCCAGCAGCGCTGGACTAGCGTCTAGCACAGATACGCAGTATTTT. Amino acids: CASSAGLASSTDTQYF.

The chain has TRBV21-1 and TRBJ2-5; the DNA was not used to check the table's D call, TRBD1. TRBV21-1 is a documented pseudogene. The CDR3 contains 16 residues. For the CDR3, the DNA is TGTGCCAGCACCGTGGGGACAGGGCAACAACAAGAGACCCAGTACTTC. Translating gives CASTVGTGQQQETQYF.

There are a few counts of this clone. The chain joins TRBV6-6 to TRBJ1-3; tentatively, D is TRBD1 (6 bases). This CDR3 comprises 16 residues. V lost 2 bases and J 4 bases, leaving 15 bases between the germline ends. Germline CDR1 reads MNHNY; CDR2 reads SVGAGI (reference sequence). As DNA, the CDR3 is TGTGCCAGCAGTTACGGGGACATCGAGACGGGAAACACCATATATTTT. This gives the protein CASSYGDIETGNTIYF.

This sequence joins TRBV25-1 and TRBJ1-1, with D possibly being TRBD1 (5 bases). With 5 bases removed from V and 5 bases from J, the gap between germline ends came to 18 bases. Germline assignment: CDR1 MGHDK and CDR2 SYGVNS. The CDR3 has 15 residues. Here the CDR3 reads CASSPPLGGSTEAFF. CDR3 nucleotide sequence: TGTGCCAGCAGTCCCCCTCTGGGGGGATCGACTGAAGCTTTCTTT.

The rearrangement uses TRBV4-2 and TRBJ2-1; 7 bases are shared with TRBD2. The ends lost 1 base at V and 9 bases at J; junction bases unmatched: 6. This CDR3 is built from 14 residues. CDR1 and CDR2 from the germline V gene are LGHNA and YNFKEQ. Here the CDR3 reads CASSQGETSSEQFF. The CDR3 nucleotides read TGTGCCAGCAGCCAAGGTGAGACTAGCAGTGAGCAGTTCTTC.

This clone is a singleton in its sample. As DNA, the CDR3 is TGTGCCAGCAGCCTTCAGGGGGCTCAGCCCCAGCATTTT. Its translation is CASSLQGAQPQHF. The gene calls are TRBV3-1 (or the pseudogene TRBV3-2) and TRBJ1-5, with 8 positions matching TRBD1. Germline V lookup: CDR1 LGHDT, CDR2 YNNKEL (reference sequence). This CDR3 comprises 13 residues. V dropped 4 bases and J dropped 6; count of bases not matched to a gene: 2.

The rearrangement uses TRBV6-2 or TRBV6-3 and TRBJ2-7, with a possible D match to TRBD1 (5 bases). Germline CDR1 reads MNHEY; CDR2 reads SVGEGT. V was trimmed by 6 bases and J by 3 bases, leaving 15 bases between them. The CDR3 runs 14 residues. CDR3 protein: CASSLTAMFYEQYF. In DNA, the CDR3 is TGTGCCAGCAGCCTGACAGCTATGTTCTACGAGCAGTACTTC.

The V gene is TRBV5-1, the J gene TRBJ2-7, with D possibly TRBD2 on 6 matching bases. This CDR3 comprises 16 residues. Trimming cost V 3 bases and J 6 bases, with 22 bases left between them. Looked up from germline, CDR1 is SGHRS and CDR2 is YFSETQ. The CDR3 bases are TGCGCCAGCAGCTCGGCTCTTTTAGCCGGGAGAGGCGAGCAGTACTTC. Its translation is CASSSALLAGRGEQYF.

The V gene is TRBV5-4, the J gene TRBJ2-7, with 7 bases lining up with TRBD2. This CDR3 is 13 amino acids long. J lost 0 bases, V lost 6 bases, and 3 bases had no gene match. Germline CDR1 reads SGHNT; CDR2 reads YYREEE (reference sequence). CDR3 residues: CASKGGSSYEQYF. CDR3 in DNA: TGTGCCAGCAAGGGAGGGAGCTCCTACGAGCAGTACTTC.